Given below is one T cell receptor (beta chain) in context. This sample stems from a study of shared clonotypes between healthy human individuals. The genomic DNA of each subset was split evenly across several immunoSEQ plates. The protocol was immunoSEQ multiplex PCR, while the TCRdb copy is restricted to in-frame clones and leaves out a portion. Of approximately 2.5 million clones listed, approximately 92% are singletons. Germline CDR1 reads MGHRA; CDR2 reads YSYEKL. The V and J ends lost 1 base and 0 bases respectively, with 15 bases between them. This CDR3 is built from 17 residues. The genes are TRBV4-1 and TRBJ1-2; TRBD1 is a possible D gene (5 bases). Sequencing used naive CD4+ T cells sorted from blood. As for subset: CD45RA+ positively selected. The clonotype was recovered from a man younger than 30 in good health. The CDR3 DNA is TGCGCCAGCAGCCAAGCGAGGGCAGGGCCCGCTAACTATGGCTACACCTTC. This sequence encodes CASSQARAGPANYGYTF.